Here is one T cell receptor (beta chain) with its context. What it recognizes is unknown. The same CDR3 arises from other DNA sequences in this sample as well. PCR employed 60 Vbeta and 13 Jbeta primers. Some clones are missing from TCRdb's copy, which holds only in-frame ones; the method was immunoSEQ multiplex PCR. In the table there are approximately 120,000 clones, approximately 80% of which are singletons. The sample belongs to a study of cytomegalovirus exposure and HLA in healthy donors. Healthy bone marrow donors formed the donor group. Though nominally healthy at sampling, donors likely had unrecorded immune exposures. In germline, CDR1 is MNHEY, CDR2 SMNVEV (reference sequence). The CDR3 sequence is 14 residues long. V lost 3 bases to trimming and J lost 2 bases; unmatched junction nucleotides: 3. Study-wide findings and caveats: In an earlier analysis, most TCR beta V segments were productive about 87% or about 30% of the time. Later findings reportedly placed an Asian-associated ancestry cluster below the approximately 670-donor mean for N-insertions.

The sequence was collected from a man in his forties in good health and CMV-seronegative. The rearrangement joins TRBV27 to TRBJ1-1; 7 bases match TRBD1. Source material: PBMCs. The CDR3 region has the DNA TGTGCCAGCAGTTTTAGACAGGGAAACACTGAAGCTTTCTTT. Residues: CASSFRQGNTEAFF.